Reported below is one TCR beta chain. The antigen this receptor binds is unknown. Base qualities are not provided; no much larger clone lies one nucleotide away. Whole blood was collected in K2EDTA tubes by collaborating institutions according to the institutions' own protocols. For TCRbeta analysis, collaborator samples were shipped as frozen whole blood, as isolated PBMCs, or as DNA extracted from either sample type. The entry originates in a study of blood T cell repertoires in COVID-19 (dated by TCRdb to about 2020). Regarding the study in general: The collaborator samples originated in the United States, Italy and Spain and spanned the acute and convalescent phases of COVID-19. The material from the prospective study consisted of cDNA or gDNA derived from T cells, B-cell-depleted T cells, or PBMCs. Subjects who had been exposed to COVID-19, were actively infected with it, or had recovered from it provided the deeply sampled blood TCRbeta repertoires that made up the dataset. A freely available public database, intended as a resource for researchers studying the immune response to SARS-CoV-2, is where the repertoires were released. The samples were drawn from the first 160 participants of the ongoing ImmuneRACE study and from some 1,300 subjects provided by 6 global collaborators. Sample metadata almost always included a de-identified subject ID, COVID-19 status, age in years and sex. Where available, HLA class I and class II types were obtained from metadata supplied by the sample provider rather than from assay-based typing. Overall study results and their limits: Clinical and demographic metadata were provided uncurated, with the amount varying by source and participant.

The CDR3 covers 11 residues, taking in both the cysteine and the phenylalanine. The only DNA kept is the CDR3, 33 bases in frame from the first base. V drops 2 bases and J drops 6 bases, leaving 4 bases in between. CDR1 and CDR2 are drawn from the germline V gene: ENHRY, SYGVKD. TCRbeta CDR3 regions were amplified from genomic DNA by means of the immunoSEQ Assay, a bias-controlled multiplex PCR. Concerning the study's data processing: The number of nucleated cells in each sample was estimated from the amplification of reference gene primers within the assay. To quantify the absolute abundance of each unique TCRbeta CDR3 rearrangement, sequence reads were collapsed and filtered. For each sample, productive Simpson clonality was calculated as the square root of Simpson's diversity index over productive rearrangements. TCRdb holds this immuneACCESS table with in-frame rearrangements only. Some clones are missing; in checked studies, unresolved V genes explain under half, and the rest has no known cause. D and trimming were read from the DNA, whereas the V and J calls and clone size are those reported in that table. Counted in this sample were a few hundred thousand clones; 75% to 85% of them appeared once. The ten largest clones add up to around 7.2% of the sample.

The V and J genes are TRBV10-3 and TRBJ1-2; no D gene can be assigned with confidence. Sequenced: peripheral blood. The sequence came from a human donor in a cohort sampled during active COVID-19. The DNA sequence follows: TGTGCCATCAGTGAGGAGGATGGCTACACCTTC. Translation gives CAISEEDGYTF.